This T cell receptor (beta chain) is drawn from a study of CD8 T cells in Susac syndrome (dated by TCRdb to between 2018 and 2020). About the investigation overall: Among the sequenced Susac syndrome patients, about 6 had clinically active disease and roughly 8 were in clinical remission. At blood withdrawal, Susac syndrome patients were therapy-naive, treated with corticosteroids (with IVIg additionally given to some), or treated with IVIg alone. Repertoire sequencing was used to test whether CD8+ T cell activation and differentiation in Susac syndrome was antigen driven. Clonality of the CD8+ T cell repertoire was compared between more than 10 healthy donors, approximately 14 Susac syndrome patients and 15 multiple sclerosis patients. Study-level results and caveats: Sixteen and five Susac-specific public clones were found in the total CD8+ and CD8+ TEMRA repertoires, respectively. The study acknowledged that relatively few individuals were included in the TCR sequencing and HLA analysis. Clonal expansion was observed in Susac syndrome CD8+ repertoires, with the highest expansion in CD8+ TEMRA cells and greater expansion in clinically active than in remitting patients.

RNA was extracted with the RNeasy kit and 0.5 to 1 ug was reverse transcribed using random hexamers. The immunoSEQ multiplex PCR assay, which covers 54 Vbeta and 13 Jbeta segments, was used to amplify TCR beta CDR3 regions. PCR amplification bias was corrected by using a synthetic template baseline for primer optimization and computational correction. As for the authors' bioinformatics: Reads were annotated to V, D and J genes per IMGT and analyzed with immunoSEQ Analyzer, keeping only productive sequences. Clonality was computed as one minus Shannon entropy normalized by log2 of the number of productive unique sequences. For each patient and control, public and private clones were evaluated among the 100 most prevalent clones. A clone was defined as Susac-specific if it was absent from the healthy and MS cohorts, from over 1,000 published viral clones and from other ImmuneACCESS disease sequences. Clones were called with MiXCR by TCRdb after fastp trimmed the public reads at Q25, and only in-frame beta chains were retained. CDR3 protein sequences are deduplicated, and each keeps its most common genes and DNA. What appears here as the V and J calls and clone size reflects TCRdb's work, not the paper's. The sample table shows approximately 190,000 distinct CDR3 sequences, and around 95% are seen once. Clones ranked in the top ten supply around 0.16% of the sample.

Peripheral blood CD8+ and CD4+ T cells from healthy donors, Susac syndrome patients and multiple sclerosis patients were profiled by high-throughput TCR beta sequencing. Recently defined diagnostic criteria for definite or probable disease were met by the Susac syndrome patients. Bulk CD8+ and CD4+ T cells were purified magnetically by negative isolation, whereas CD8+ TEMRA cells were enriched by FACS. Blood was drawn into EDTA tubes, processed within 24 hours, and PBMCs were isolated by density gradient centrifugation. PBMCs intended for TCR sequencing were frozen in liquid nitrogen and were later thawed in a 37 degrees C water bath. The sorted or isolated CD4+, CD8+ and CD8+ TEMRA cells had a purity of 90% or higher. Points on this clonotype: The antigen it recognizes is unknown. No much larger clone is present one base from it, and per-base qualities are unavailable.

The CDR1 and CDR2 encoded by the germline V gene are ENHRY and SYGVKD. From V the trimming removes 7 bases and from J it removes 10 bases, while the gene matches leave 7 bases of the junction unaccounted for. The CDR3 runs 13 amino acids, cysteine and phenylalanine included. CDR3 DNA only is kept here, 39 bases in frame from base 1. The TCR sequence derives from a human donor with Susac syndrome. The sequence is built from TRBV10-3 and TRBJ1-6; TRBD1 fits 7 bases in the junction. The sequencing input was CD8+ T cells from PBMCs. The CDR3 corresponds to CAITRDRESPLHF. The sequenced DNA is TGTGCCATCACCCGAGACAGGGAATCACCCCTCCACTTT.